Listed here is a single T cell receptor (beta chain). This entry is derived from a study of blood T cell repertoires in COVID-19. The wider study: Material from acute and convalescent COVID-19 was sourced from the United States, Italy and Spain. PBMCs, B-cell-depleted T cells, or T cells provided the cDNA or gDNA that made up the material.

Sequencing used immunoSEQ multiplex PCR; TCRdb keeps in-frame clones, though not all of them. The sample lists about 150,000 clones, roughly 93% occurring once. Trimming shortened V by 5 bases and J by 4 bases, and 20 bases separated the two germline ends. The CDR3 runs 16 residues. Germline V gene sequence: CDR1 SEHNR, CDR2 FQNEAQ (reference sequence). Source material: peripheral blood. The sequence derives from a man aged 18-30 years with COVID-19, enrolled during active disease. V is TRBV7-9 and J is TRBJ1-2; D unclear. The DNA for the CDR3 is TGTGCCAGCAGCAAAAACACAGTTTTGCAAGGCTATGGCTACACCTTC. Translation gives CASSKNTVLQGYGYTF.